A selection of T cell receptor beta chains follows, all from one sample in a study of shared T cell receptors in the human thymus. Only in-frame clones appear in the TCRdb table, and some are missing; sequencing was by immunoSEQ multiplex PCR. Of under 850,000 clones in the sample, roughly 90% are singletons; the top ten hold 0.0095% to 0.012%. The same data also contributed to another study, on human thymus T cells.

Sequenced material: thymocytes. These TCRs come from a boy less than two years old with a congenital heart defect. Each CDR3 is given with its conserved first and last residue. A D gene is named only where the DNA matches it firmly. Clone size is not always given. Where it is, it says once, few, many or a class for expanded clones.

D,V,size,J,DNA,CDR3
TRBD2,TRBV4-3,NA,TRBJ2-7,TGCGCCAGCAGCCTGGGAACTAGCGGGGTCGACTACGAGCAGTACTTC,CASSLGTSGVDYEQYF
TRBD1,TRBV7-9,NA,TRBJ1-1,TGTGCCAGCAGCTCTCCCGGGACAGGTAACACTGAAGCTTTCTTT,CASSSPGTGNTEAFF
TRBD2,TRBV27,once,TRBJ2-1,TGTGCCAGCAGTAGACCCTGGACTAGCGGGAAATACAATGAGCAGTTCTTC,CASSRPWTSGKYNEQFF
NA,TRBV5-6,NA,TRBJ2-5,TGTGCCAGCAGCTTGGTATCTTACCAAGAGACCCAGTACTTC,CASSLVSYQETQYF
TRBD2,TRBV18,NA,TRBJ2-3,TGTGCCAGCTCACCGACTAGCGGGAGAGGCACAGATACGCAGTATTTT,CASSPTSGRGTDTQYF
TRBD2,TRBV6-4,NA,TRBJ2-5,TGTGCCAGCAGTGACAGGGCTAGCGGGACTTCGACCCAGTACTTC,CASSDRASGTSTQYF
TRBD1,TRBV27,NA,TRBJ1-5,TGTGCCAGCAGGCTGAACAGGGGGGAGAGTCAGCCCCAGCATTTT,CASRLNRGESQPQHF
TRBD1,TRBV27,NA,TRBJ1-4,TGTGCCAGCAGTTTAGGGACAGAGAATGAAAAACTGTTTTTT,CASSLGTENEKLFF
TRBD1,TRBV4-1,NA,TRBJ2-3,TGCGCCAGCAGCCAAGGACCCCGGGACAGGACCACAGATACGCAGTATTTT,CASSQGPRDRTTDTQYF
TRBD2,TRBV7-2,NA,TRBJ2-7,TGTGCCAGCAGCTTAGTGACCGGGACTAGCGGGTGGAGCTCCTACGAGCAGTACTTC,CASSLVTGTSGWSSYEQYF
NA,TRBV7-2,NA,TRBJ2-1,TGTGCCAGCAGCTTAGATCCGGGAGCCCCGCACAATGAGCAGTTCTTC,CASSLDPGAPHNEQFF
NA,TRBV4-1,NA,TRBJ1-1,TGCGCCAGCAGCCAAGGGTGGCAGGGCCGGAACACTGAAGCTTTCTTT,CASSQGWQGRNTEAFF
TRBD2,TRBV28,NA,TRBJ2-1,TGTGCCAGCAGTTTATCCCGGTTTGATAGCGGGGCTTTCAATGAGCAGTTCTTC,CASSLSRFDSGAFNEQFF
NA,TRBV27,NA,TRBJ2-7,TGTGCCAGCAGTTTATCCTTAGGGAGCGAGCAGTACTTC,CASSLSLGSEQYF
TRBD2,TRBV2,NA,TRBJ2-7,TGTGCCAGCAGTGCCTCCTTTACTAGCGGGAGTTCCTACGAGCAGTACTTC,CASSASFTSGSSYEQYF
TRBD1,TRBV30,NA,TRBJ1-5,TGTGCCTGGAACCCAGAGTCCGGGACAGTAGGGAATCAGCCCCAGCATTTT,CAWNPESGTVGNQPQHF
NA,TRBV6-5,NA,TRBJ1-1,TGTGCCAGCAGCATCCTTGACAGTACGGCTGAAGCTTTCTTT,CASSILDSTAEAFF
TRBD2,TRBV5-1,NA,TRBJ2-1,TGCGCCAGCAGCTTGGAATGCTGCGCGGGAGGGAACAATGAGCAGTTCTTC,CASSLECCAGGNNEQFF
NA,TRBV7-3,once,TRBJ2-1,TGTGCCAGCAGCTTAAGATCGCCGGGGTACTCCTACAATGAGCAGTTCTTC,CASSLRSPGYSYNEQFF
TRBD2,TRBV7-2,NA,TRBJ2-1,TGTGCCAGCAGACCGGGACTAGCGGGAGCCCATGAGCAGTTCTTC,CASRPGLAGAHEQFF
TRBD2,TRBV7-4,once,TRBJ2-1,TGTGCCAGCAGCTTAGGGCCGAGCGGGAGTCCCAATGAGCAGTTCTTC,CASSLGPSGSPNEQFF
NA,TRBV4-2,NA,TRBJ2-7,TGTGCCAGCAGCCCTCATCAGGGAGGTTGGTACGAGCAGTACTTC,CASSPHQGGWYEQYF
TRBD2,TRBV6-5,NA,TRBJ2-1,TGTGCCAGCAGTTCCTCAGCGGGAGGGGCTAACAATGAGCAGTTCTTC,CASSSSAGGANNEQFF
TRBD2,TRBV27,NA,TRBJ2-7,TGTGCCAGCAGTGCACCCCGGGGGGGGGAATCATCCTACGAGCAGTACTTC,CASSAPRGGESSYEQYF
TRBD1,TRBV9,NA,TRBJ1-2,TGTGCCAGCAGCCCGGGGTCCCAGGGGGACTATGGCTACACCTTC,CASSPGSQGDYGYTF
TRBD1,TRBV30,NA,TRBJ1-3,TGTGCCTGGAGTGTACTGAGGTCGGGACAGTATTTT,CAWSVLRSGQYF
TRBD1,TRBV4-2,NA,TRBJ2-7,TGTGCCAGCAGCCAAGATTGGCGCCACAGGGGGCAAGAGCAGTACTTC,CASSQDWRHRGQEQYF
TRBD1,TRBV28,NA,TRBJ1-2,TGTGCCAGCAGCCCAGGGGGGCCCACCTATGGCTACACCTTC,CASSPGGPTYGYTF
TRBD2,TRBV9,NA,TRBJ2-1,TGTGCCAGCAGCGTGGTCCCCTGGACTAGCGGGGACAATGAGCAGTTCTTC,CASSVVPWTSGDNEQFF